Following are 30 T cell receptor beta chains from one sample sequenced in a study of T cell repertoires in ileal Crohn's disease. Measured with immunoSEQ multiplex PCR; TCRdb has only the in-frame clones, and not every one. The sample has some 15,000 clones, around four fifths seen once. Source material: ileal tissue. These receptors came from an adult with Crohn's disease.

The rearrangement uses TRBV5-4 and TRBJ2-3; 7 nucleotides line up with TRBD2. The CDR3 length is 16 residues. The germline CDR1 and CDR2 sequences are SGHNT and YYREEE (reference sequence). The ends lost 4 bases at V and 4 bases at J; junction bases unmatched: 12. The CDR3 coding sequence is TGTGCCAGCAGCGATCGCCGGCGGGAGAAGCCAGATACGCAGTATTTT. This sequence encodes CASSDRRREKPDTQYF.

This clone came up once. The chain couples TRBV15 to TRBJ1-2; 7 bases are shared with TRBD1. V lost 5 bases and J lost 8; bases outside the gene matches: 5. Germline loops: CDR1 LNHNV, CDR2 YYDKDF (reference sequence). The CDR3 contains 12 residues. The CDR3 coding sequence is TGTGCCACCAGCCCAGGGGGTAGGGGCTACACCTTC. Protein: CATSPGGRGYTF.

The chain employs TRBV5-6 and TRBJ1-1; D is unresolved. CDR1 SGHDT and CDR2 YYEEEE come from the germline V gene. This CDR3 is 15 amino acids long. Trimming cost V 4 bases and J 5 bases, with 18 bases left between them. The DNA of the CDR3 is TGTGCCAGCAGCCCCCCGGCGGTCGGAAGGACTGAAGCTTTCTTT. Translation: CASSPPAVGRTEAFF.

The V gene is TRBV6-5, the J gene TRBJ1-3; TRBD1 matches at 7 bases. Looked up from germline, CDR1 is MNHEY and CDR2 is SVGAGI. The CDR3 length is 14 residues. V gave up 2 bases and J gave up 2 bases; unmatched junction bases: 0. The DNA for the CDR3 is TGTGCCAGCAGTTACAGGGGGCCTGGAAACACCATATATTTT. Its protein is CASSYRGPGNTIYF.

V gene TRBV28 combines with J gene TRBJ1-5; TRBD1 agrees at 12 bases. The trim removed 5 bases at V and 6 bases at J, leaving 8 bases unmatched. Germline CDR1 reads MDHEN; CDR2 reads SYDVKM. The CDR3 runs 16 residues. CDR3 sequence reads: CASSLTGTGGTQPQHF. Written as DNA, the CDR3 is TGTGCCAGCAGTCTAACCGGGACAGGGGGCACTCAGCCCCAGCATTTT.

The rearrangement uses TRBV29-1 and TRBJ1-1; 8 nucleotides agree with TRBD1. This CDR3 contains 11 residues. With V trimmed by 5 bases and J by 6 bases, 2 bases remained unmatched. Germline loops: CDR1 SQVTM, CDR2 ANQGSEA. CDR3 amino acids: CSVRQGSEAFF. In nucleotides, the CDR3 is TGCAGCGTTAGACAGGGGTCTGAAGCTTTCTTT. The whole variable domain, remainder taken from reference TRBV29-1 and TRBJ1-1, is SAVISQKPSRDICQRGTSLTIQCQVDSQVTMMFWYRQQPGQSLTLIATANQGSEATYESGFVIDKFPISRPNLTFSTLTVSNMSPEDSSIYLCSVRQGSEAFFGQGTRLTVV.

This rearrangement joins TRBV2 to TRBJ2-7, with 7 positions matching TRBD1. V was pared by 8 bases and J by 5 bases, with 12 bases of the junction left unmatched. There are 14 residues in the CDR3. CDR1 and CDR2 from the germline V gene are SNHLY and FYNNEI. The CDR3 DNA reads as TGTGCCAGCTTCCCTGGGGCAGGGGGTCACGAGCAGTACTTC. Amino acids: CASFPGAGGHEQYF. The full variable domain, rest sourced from reference TRBV2 and TRBJ2-7, is EPEVTQTPSHQVTQMGQEVILRCVPISNHLYFYWYRQILGQKVEFLVSFYNNEISEKSEIFDDQFSVERPDGSNFTLKIRSTKLEDSAMYFCASFPGAGGHEQYFGPGTRLTVT.

Note on this clone: One end of the junction fails to match germline, which may point to a read error. The CDR3 DNA is TGTGCCAGCAGCCCAGGTGGGAGTAACTATGGCTCCCCCTTC. Translating gives CASSPGGSNYGSPF. The genes are TRBV9 and TRBJ1-2; D ambiguous. The germline V gene encodes CDR1 SGDLS and CDR2 YYNGEE. This CDR3 has 14 amino acids. Together with reference TRBV9 and TRBJ1-2, the CDR3 gives the full variable domain: DSGVTQTPKHLITATGQRVTLRCSPRSGDLSVYWYQQSLDQGLQFLIQYYNGEERAKGNILERFSAQQFPDLHSELNLSSLELGDSALYFCASSPGGSNYGSPFGSGTRLTVV.

This chain joins TRBV29-1 and TRBJ2-6; TRBD2 might be the D (6 bases). The germline V gene encodes CDR1 SQVTM and CDR2 ANQGSEA. V was clipped by 5 bases and J by 4 bases, with 18 bases between them. CDR3 length: 16 amino acids. The CDR3 protein is CSVRGPGGVGANVLTF. Here the CDR3 DNA reads TGCAGCGTTCGAGGACCCGGCGGGGTGGGGGCCAACGTCCTGACTTTC.

This clone was counted once. J is TRBJ1-6 and V is TRBV20-1; D remains unclear. There are 11 residues in the CDR3. CDR1 and CDR2 from the germline V gene are DFQATT and SNEGSKA (reference sequence). The V end was cut by 7 bases, the J end by 9 bases, with 10 bases between. The CDR3 is CSVGRSSPLHF. CDR3 nucleotides: TGCAGTGTTGGGAGGAGTTCACCCCTCCACTTT.

The rearrangement joins TRBV7-9 to TRBJ1-2; the match to TRBD1 covers 8 bases. The trim removed 0 bases at V and 12 bases at J, leaving 3 bases unmatched. The CDR3 runs 12 residues. The germline gives CDR1 SEHNR, CDR2 FQNEAQ (reference sequence). The CDR3 DNA reads as TGTGCCAGCAGCTTAGCGGACAGGGCGAACACCTTC. This sequence encodes CASSLADRANTF. The whole variable domain, remainder taken from reference TRBV7-9 and TRBJ1-2, is DTGVSQNPRHKITKRGQNVTFRCDPISEHNRLYWYRQTLGQGPEFLTYFQNEAQLEKSRLLSDRFSAERPKGSFSTLEIQRTEQGDSAMYLCASSLADRANTFGSGTRLTVV.

The rearrangement joins TRBV15 to TRBJ2-7; 9 bases line up with TRBD1. The length of the CDR3 is 14 residues. Germline trimming cut 3 bases from V and 3 bases from J; bases unmatched to any gene: 3. In germline, CDR1 is LNHNV, CDR2 YYDKDF (reference sequence). This CDR3 reads CATSSGTGNYEQYF. For the CDR3, the DNA is TGTGCCACCAGCAGCGGGACAGGGAACTACGAGCAGTACTTC.

The chain joins TRBV7-9 to TRBJ1-3; D gene ambiguous. Germline assignment: CDR1 SEHNR and CDR2 FQNEAQ (reference sequence). V was pared by 6 bases and J by 7 bases, with 13 bases between. The CDR3 contains 13 residues. The CDR3 DNA reads as TGTGCCAGCAGGAGTCGGGAGGGTAACACCATATATTTT. Protein sequence: CASRSREGNTIYF.

V and J are TRBV28 and TRBJ2-3; D may be TRBD1 (6 bases). Germline lookup yields CDR1 MDHEN and CDR2 SYDVKM. CDR3 length: 13 residues. Between the trimmed V and J ends, which lost 10 bases and 5 bases, there was a span of 16 bases. CDR3 sequence reads: CATNPGVGDTQYF. The CDR3 DNA reads as TGTGCCACCAATCCAGGGGTTGGAGATACGCAGTATTTT.

On this clone: The same CDR3 can be traced to other DNA sequences in this sample. The J gene is TRBJ2-7, the V gene TRBV2; 8 bases are a match to TRBD1. Trimming at V came to 5 bases and at J to 7 bases, leaving 10 bases not matched to a gene. Germline V gene data show CDR1 as SNHLY and CDR2 as FYNNEI. The CDR3 has 14 amino acids. CDR3 sequence (DNA): TGTGCCAGCAGTAAAGAGGACAGGGTAGGGGAGCAGTACTTC. Translated: CASSKEDRVGEQYF.

The chain joins TRBV9 to TRBJ2-2; D might be TRBD2 (6 bases). Germline V CDR1 and CDR2: SGDLS, YYNGEE. The CDR3 consists of 16 residues. V was pared by 1 base and J by 8 bases, with 18 bases between. The CDR3 spells CASSVPTSPRAGELFF. The CDR3 region has the DNA TGTGCCAGCAGCGTACCCACTAGCCCGAGGGCTGGGGAGCTGTTTTTT. The entire variable domain, with the rest obtained from reference TRBV9 and TRBJ2-2, is as follows: DSGVTQTPKHLITATGQRVTLRCSPRSGDLSVYWYQQSLDQGLQFLIQYYNGEERAKGNILERFSAQQFPDLHSELNLSSLELGDSALYFCASSVPTSPRAGELFFGEGSRLTVL.

The V gene is TRBV5-1, the J gene TRBJ2-7, with TRBD1 matching 9 bases. The CDR3 spans 16 residues. Per the germline V gene, CDR1 is SGHRS and CDR2 is YFSETQ. The V segment lost 4 bases and the J segment 4 bases; nucleotides outside the gene matches: 12. DNA of the CDR3: TGCGCCAGCAGCCTATTGGGGGGACAGGGTATTTACGAGCAGTACTTC. This sequence encodes CASSLLGGQGIYEQYF.

The chain recombines TRBV19 with TRBJ2-3; 7 nucleotides align to TRBD2. This CDR3 spans 17 amino acids. CDR1 is LNHDA, CDR2 SQIVND, per germline (reference sequence). The ends lost 4 bases at V and 7 bases at J; junction bases unmatched: 17. The CDR3 sequence: CASSKVGGGSRANTQYF. CDR3 sequence (DNA): TGTGCCAGTAGTAAGGTTGGGGGGGGGTCGAGGGCGAATACGCAGTATTTT.

The chain uses TRBV27 and TRBJ2-7, with D perhaps matching TRBD1 (5 bases). V lost 4 bases, J lost 2 bases, and 12 bases lay in between. This CDR3 is 14 amino acids long. Germline-derived CDR1 and CDR2 are MNHEY and SMNVEV (reference sequence). CDR3 sequence reads: CASSSRVSPYEQYF. CDR3 in DNA: TGTGCCAGCAGTTCCAGGGTATCTCCCTACGAGCAGTACTTC.

This clone has a handful of counts. This rearrangement joins TRBV28 to TRBJ1-5; a weak D match, TRBD1 (5 bases). Germline V gene data show CDR1 as MDHEN and CDR2 as SYDVKM. The V end lost 3 bases, the J end lost 15 bases, and 15 bases lay between the germline ends. This CDR3 is 12 amino acids long. CDR3 in amino acids: CASSFRRVTLHF. DNA for the CDR3: TGTGCCAGCAGTTTTCGCAGGGTAACTCTGCATTTT. Full variable domain (outside the CDR3, taken from reference TRBV28 and TRBJ1-5): DVKVTQSSRYLVKRTGEKVFLECVQDMDHENMFWYRQDPGLGLRLIYFSYDVKMKEKGDIPEGYSVSREKKERFSLILESASTNQTSMYLCASSFRRVTLHFGDGTRLSIL.

The genes are TRBV5-6 and TRBJ2-5; D call uncertain. Trimming took 2 bases from V and 1 from J, leaving 15 bases between them. Looked up from germline, CDR1 is SGHDT and CDR2 is YYEEEE. The CDR3 runs 16 residues. This CDR3 reads CASSFRAGPRQETQYF. Here the CDR3 DNA reads TGTGCCAGCAGCTTCCGAGCAGGCCCCCGCCAAGAGACCCAGTACTTC. Filled out from reference TRBV5-6 and TRBJ2-5, the complete variable domain reads DAGVTQSPTHLIKTRGQQVTLRCSPKSGHDTVSWYQQALGQGPQFIFQYYEEEERQRGNFPDRFSGHQFPNYSSELNVNALLLGDSALYLCASSFRAGPRQETQYFGPGTRLLVL.

This clone was observed a single time. V gene TRBV5-4 combines with J gene TRBJ1-6; no clear D. V lost 4 bases, J lost 9 bases, and 17 bases lay in between. The CDR3 runs to 15 residues. Germline lookup yields CDR1 SGHNT and CDR2 YYREEE (reference sequence). The CDR3 DNA follows: TGTGCCAGCAGCACAAACGACATCGGCACTTCACCCCTCCACTTT. Amino acid sequence: CASSTNDIGTSPLHF.

This chain connects TRBV5-1 to TRBJ2-7; D may be TRBD1 (6 bases). This CDR3 has 13 residues. Germline values: CDR1 SGHRS, CDR2 YFSETQ. Between the trimmed V and J ends, which lost 4 bases and 3 bases, there was a span of 11 bases. CDR3 nucleotides: TGCGCCAGCAGCCCGACAGGTTTCTACGAGCAGTACTTC. Amino acids: CASSPTGFYEQYF.

The chain has TRBV11-2 and TRBJ1-4, with D possibly TRBD1 on 6 matching bases. Germline lookup yields CDR1 SGHAT and CDR2 FQNNGV. Trimming removed 3 bases at V and 4 bases at J, with 12 bases between. The CDR3 length is 15 residues. CDR3 residues: CASSFDRHYNEKLFF. CDR3 in DNA: TGTGCCAGCAGCTTCGACAGGCACTATAATGAAAAACTGTTTTTT.

This clone was observed once. The CDR3 coding sequence is TGTGCCAGCAGCCCTACAGGGATCACTAATGAAAAACTGTTTTTT. As protein: CASSPTGITNEKLFF. This chain connects TRBV11-2 to TRBJ1-4; a possible D gene is TRBD1 (6 bases). The V end was cut by 5 bases, the J end by 2 bases, with 12 bases between. The CDR3 has 15 amino acids. Germline assignment: CDR1 SGHAT and CDR2 FQNNGV. Together with reference TRBV11-2 and TRBJ1-4, the CDR3 gives the full variable domain: EAGVAQSPRYKIIEKRQSVAFWCNPISGHATLYWYQQILGQGPKLLIQFQNNGVVDDSQLPKDRFSAERLKGVDSTLKIQPAKLEDSAVYLCASSPTGITNEKLFFGSGTQLSVL.

The chain joins TRBV6-6 to TRBJ1-5, with TRBD1 matching 8 bases. CDR1 is MNHNY, CDR2 SVGAGI, per germline (reference sequence). This CDR3 spans 14 amino acids. The junction had 7 bases not matched to a gene; V was cut back by 5 bases and J by 7 bases. The DNA for the CDR3 is TGTGCCAGCAGTGACAGGGGTGATCGACAGCCCCAGCATTTT. This gives the protein CASSDRGDRQPQHF.

This chain links TRBV5-6 with TRBJ2-5; 12 nucleotides agree with TRBD2. This CDR3 region has 15 residues. Germline lookup yields CDR1 SGHDT and CDR2 YYEEEE. The trim removed 4 bases at V and 4 bases at J, leaving 5 bases unmatched. CDR3 coding DNA: TGTGCCAGCAGCGCGCTGACTAGCGGGAGAGAGACCCAGTACTTC. Protein product: CASSALTSGRETQYF.

This clone showed up just once. The V call is TRBV5-1, the J call TRBJ2-5; tentative D call: TRBD2 (5 bases). Germline CDR1 is SGHRS and CDR2 is YFSETQ. V dropped 5 bases and J dropped 1 base, with 9 bases sitting between them. This CDR3 is built from 13 residues. CDR3 loop: CASRGVPQETQYF. The CDR3 DNA reads as TGCGCCAGCAGGGGAGTACCCCAAGAGACCCAGTACTTC.

V and J are TRBV5-1 and TRBJ2-1, with a tentative D call TRBD1 (6 bases). The germline V gene has CDR1 SGHRS and CDR2 YFSETQ. V was trimmed by 3 bases and J by 10 bases, leaving 14 bases between them. This CDR3 is built from 13 residues. CDR3 sequence reads: CASSYETGREQFF. DNA of the CDR3: TGCGCCAGCAGCTACGAGACAGGCAGGGAGCAGTTCTTC.

This chain connects TRBV7-3 to TRBJ2-3, with D tentatively TRBD2 (7 bases). Germline assignment: CDR1 SGHTA and CDR2 FQGTGA. CDR3 size: 14 residues. With 2 bases removed from V and 5 bases from J, the gap between germline ends came to 11 bases. The CDR3 loop reads CASSLGGAVDTQYF. CDR3 coding DNA: TGTGCCAGCAGCTTAGGGGGGGCCGTAGATACGCAGTATTTT.